This entry lists 32 T cell receptor beta chains sequenced from one sample in a study of blood T cell repertoires in COVID-19. This table comes from immunoSEQ multiplex PCR, and its TCRdb copy is limited to in-frame clones, with some not included. The table lists approximately 500,000 clones, roughly 87% of them singletons. Sequenced sample: peripheral blood. These TCRs come from a man younger than 30 with COVID-19, enrolled during active disease.

The chain uses TRBV5-4 and TRBJ2-7, with a weak D call TRBD2 (7 bases). The germline gives CDR1 SGHNT, CDR2 YYREEE (reference sequence). Trimming cost V 4 bases and J 5 bases, with 13 bases left between them. The CDR3 contains 13 residues. The CDR3: CASSPDGGHEQYF. CDR3 coding DNA: TGTGCCAGCAGCCCAGACGGGGGGCACGAGCAGTACTTC.

This clone showed up just a few times. The chain has TRBV5-1 and TRBJ2-1; 10 positions match TRBD2. This CDR3 contains 18 residues. The germline CDR1 and CDR2 sequences are SGHRS and YFSETQ. After removal of 0 bases from V and 3 bases from J, the junction contained 9 bases not matched to a gene. Written as DNA, the CDR3 is TGCGCCAGCAGCTTGGGGTATTCTAGCGGGAGAGACTACAATGAGCAGTTCTTC. It specifies CASSLGYSSGRDYNEQFF. The whole variable domain, remainder taken from reference TRBV5-1 and TRBJ2-1, is KAGVTQTPRYLIKTRGQQVTLSCSPISGHRSVSWYQQTPGQGLQFLFEYFSETQRNKGNFPGRFSGRQFSNSRSEMNVSTLELGDSALYLCASSLGYSSGRDYNEQFFGPGTRLTVL.

The V call is TRBV13, the J call TRBJ2-5, with TRBD1 matching 7 bases. This CDR3 spans 13 amino acids. Germline V gives CDR1 PRHDT, CDR2 FYEKMQ (reference sequence). V trimming: 6 bases; J trimming: 2 bases; junction bases outside the gene matches: 3. The CDR3 DNA reads TGTGCCAGCAGGCGACAGGGACAAGAGACCCAGTACTTC. Its protein is CASRRQGQETQYF. The entire variable domain, with the rest obtained from reference TRBV13 and TRBJ2-5, is as follows: AAGVIQSPRHLIKEKRETATLKCYPIPRHDTVYWYQQGPGQDPQFLISFYEKMQSDKGSIPDRFSAQQFSDYHSELNMSSLELGDSALYFCASRRQGQETQYFGPGTRLLVL.

The J gene is TRBJ1-4, the V gene TRBV19; no definite D call. Trimming took off 1 base at V and 5 bases at J, with 5 bases between the two ends. Germline assignment: CDR1 LNHDA and CDR2 SQIVND (reference sequence). The CDR3 is made up of 13 amino acids. CDR3 nucleotide sequence: TGTGCCAGTAGTATAGCCCTAAATGAAAAACTGTTTTTT. Protein: CASSIALNEKLFF.

V gene TRBV28 combines with J gene TRBJ2-7; 8 bases line up with TRBD1. The CDR3 covers 15 residues. Germline CDR1 reads MDHEN; CDR2 reads SYDVKM. The V and J ends lost 3 bases and 4 bases, in that order; junction bases with no gene match: 8. For the CDR3, the DNA is TGTGCCAGCAGTTTCGTCGGCAGGGGGCTTTACGAGCAGTACTTC. Translating it yields CASSFVGRGLYEQYF.

The chain joins TRBV6-5 to TRBJ1-4, with 7 nucleotides matching TRBD1. Germline CDR1 reads MNHEY; CDR2 reads SVGAGI. This CDR3 is 15 amino acids long. The V and J ends lost 7 bases and 5 bases, in that order; junction bases with no gene match: 10. CDR3 nucleotide sequence: TGTGCCAGCAAAAACAGGGGAGCGAAAAATGAAAAACTGTTTTTT. Residues: CASKNRGAKNEKLFF.

The chain couples TRBV7-9 to TRBJ2-1; TRBD1 matches 7 bases. The CDR3 length is 12 residues. Germline CDR1 reads SEHNR; CDR2 reads FQNEAQ (reference sequence). V was clipped by 5 bases and J by 9 bases; unmatched bases: 4. The CDR3 nucleotides read TGTGCCAGCAGCGAACAGGGGCCTGAGCAGTTCTTC. Its protein product is CASSEQGPEQFF.

At least ten counts were recorded for this clone. The chain joins TRBV12-5 to TRBJ1-1; the D is unclear. V lost 3 bases, J lost 5 bases, and 7 bases lay in between. This CDR3 spans 12 amino acids. Germline V gives CDR1 LGHNT, CDR2 FRNRAP. The CDR3 protein is CASGFGFTEAFF. CDR3 bases: TGTGCTAGTGGTTTCGGGTTTACTGAAGCTTTCTTT.

This clone has a handful of counts. The chain couples TRBV2 to TRBJ1-4, with TRBD1 matching over 9 bases. Germline CDR1 and CDR2: SNHLY and FYNNEI. The CDR3 has 16 residues. The junction had 9 bases not matched to a gene; V was cut back by 3 bases and J by 7 bases. DNA for the CDR3: TGTGCCAGCAGTGATGAGAGGAGGGGACAGGGTGAAAAACTGTTTTTT. Protein sequence: CASSDERRGQGEKLFF.

This chain's CDR3 is CASSKTGGGSNQPQHF. In DNA form, the CDR3 reads TGTGCCAGCAGTAAAACGGGAGGAGGAAGCAATCAGCCCCAGCATTTT. The rearrangement joins TRBV28 to TRBJ1-5; D is unresolved. The length of the CDR3 is 16 residues. Trimming took 5 bases from V and 1 from J, leaving 15 bases between them. In germline, CDR1 is MDHEN, CDR2 SYDVKM.

The rearrangement joins TRBV5-4 to TRBJ2-7, with 10 bases that match TRBD2. Losses at the gene ends were 4 bases for V and 6 bases for J; bases not matched to a gene: 13. Germline V gene lookup returns CDR1 SGHNT and CDR2 YYREEE (reference sequence). The CDR3 covers 16 residues. The CDR3 sequence is CASSPVAGGVPGEQYF. The CDR3 DNA reads TGTGCCAGCAGCCCAGTAGCGGGAGGAGTTCCGGGCGAGCAGTACTTC.

The chain links TRBV4-1 to TRBJ1-4; 9 nucleotides align to TRBD1. This CDR3 is built from 15 residues. V lost 2 bases, J lost 9 bases, and 7 bases stayed unmatched. Germline CDR1 MGHRA, CDR2 YSYEKL. CDR3 region: CASSQPGQGRKKLFF. CDR3 nucleotides: TGCGCCAGCAGCCAACCGGGACAGGGAAGGAAAAAACTGTTTTTT.

The chain carries TRBV11-3 and TRBJ2-7, with TRBD2 matching 11 bases. In germline, CDR1 is SGHNT, CDR2 YENEEA. CDR3 length equals 15 residues. Losses at the gene ends were 6 bases for V and 3 bases for J; bases not matched to a gene: 7. The CDR3 region is CASSRTSGLLYEQYF. The DNA of the CDR3 is TGTGCCAGCAGTCGGACTAGCGGGCTCCTCTACGAGCAGTACTTC.

This chain connects TRBV19 to TRBJ1-4; the D is unclear. The germline V gene encodes CDR1 LNHDA and CDR2 SQIVND (reference sequence). With 1 base removed from V and 7 bases from J, the gap between germline ends came to 10 bases. The CDR3 is 14 amino acids. CDR3 amino acids: CASSIAGITEKLFF. DNA for the CDR3: TGTGCCAGTAGTATAGCGGGGATTACTGAAAAACTGTTTTTT. The full variable domain, in which reference TRBV19 and TRBJ1-4 provide the parts outside the CDR3, is DGGITQSPKYLFRKEGQNVTLSCEQNLNHDAMYWYRQDPGQGLRLIYYSQIVNDFQKGDIAEGYSVSREKKESFPLTVTSAQKNPTAFYLCASSIAGITEKLFFGSGTQLSVL.

The rearrangement uses TRBV5-1 and TRBJ2-7; weak D call: TRBD2 (5 bases). The V and J ends lost 4 bases and 5 bases respectively, with 10 bases between them. The CDR3 contains 12 residues. Germline assignment: CDR1 SGHRS and CDR2 YFSETQ. CDR3 amino acids: CASSRLGNEQYF. Here the CDR3 DNA reads TGCGCCAGCAGCCGTCTCGGGAACGAGCAGTACTTC.

The chain carries TRBV6-5 and TRBJ1-4; 7 bases are shared with TRBD1. CDR3 length: 14 residues. Germline trimming cut 6 bases from V and 4 bases from J; bases unmatched to any gene: 5. Germline-derived CDR1 and CDR2 are MNHEY and SVGAGI. CDR3 bases: TGTGCCAGCAGCACCGGACAGGTTAATGAAAAACTGTTTTTT. This translates into CASSTGQVNEKLFF.

This clone was counted a few times. The chain combines TRBV7-9 with TRBJ2-7; 9 positions agree with TRBD1. This CDR3 region has 14 residues. V lost 5 bases and J lost 3; bases outside the gene matches: 5. Germline CDR1 is SEHNR and CDR2 is FQNEAQ (reference sequence). DNA for the CDR3: TGTGCCAGCAGCAAGACAGGGGGTGTCTACGAGCAGTACTTC. Its protein product is CASSKTGGVYEQYF.

The V call is TRBV5-1, the J call TRBJ2-4; 7 nucleotides align to TRBD2. The CDR3 length is 14 residues. Germline-derived CDR1 and CDR2 are SGHRS and YFSETQ. J was trimmed by 8 bases and V by 1 base; bases with no gene match: 6. CDR3 bases: TGCGCCAGCAGCTTGATCGCCCTAGCGGACATTCAGTACTTC. Its protein product is CASSLIALADIQYF.

V is TRBV27 and J is TRBJ2-2; D might be TRBD2 (6 bases). Trimming left V 6 bases short and J 2 bases short, with 10 bases between. The length of the CDR3 is 14 residues. Looked up from germline, CDR1 is MNHEY and CDR2 is SMNVEV (reference sequence). The CDR3 sequence is CASRPGLNTGELFF. The CDR3 DNA follows: TGTGCCAGCAGGCCGGGACTCAACACCGGGGAGCTGTTTTTT.

V gene TRBV6-1 combines with J gene TRBJ2-1, with TRBD1 as a possible D gene (6 bases). Germline assignment: CDR1 MNHNS and CDR2 SASEGT. The CDR3 is 14 residues long. V lost 0 bases, J lost 8 bases, and 11 bases lay in between. CDR3 in amino acids: CASSEAGTTHEQFF. CDR3 nucleotides: TGTGCCAGCAGTGAAGCCGGGACAACCCATGAGCAGTTCTTC.

The chain links TRBV5-5 to TRBJ2-3; D possibly corresponds to TRBD1 (6 bases). The length of the CDR3 is 14 residues. Germline CDR1 SGHKS, CDR2 YYEKEE (reference sequence). With 1 base removed from V and 2 bases from J, the gap between germline ends came to 8 bases. CDR3 sequence reads: CASSLRGSTDTQYF. CDR3 nucleotide sequence: TGTGCCAGCAGCTTGAGGGGGTCCACAGATACGCAGTATTTT.

This clone was picked up many times. The chain is built from TRBV18 and TRBJ2-7; D may be TRBD1 (5 bases). The V gene's germline CDR1 is KGHSH and CDR2 LQKENI. CDR3 length: 14 residues. Trimming took off 5 bases at V and 2 bases at J, with 13 bases between the two ends. The CDR3 nucleotides are TGTGCCAGCTCAGCAGGGAAGTACCCCTACGAGCAGTACTTC. This codes for CASSAGKYPYEQYF.

This chain uses TRBV10-3 with TRBJ2-5; 8 bases are a match to TRBD1. CDR3 length equals 14 residues. V trimming: 3 bases; J trimming: 4 bases; junction bases outside the gene matches: 4. CDR1 is ENHRY and CDR2 is SYGVKD in the germline V gene. The CDR3 bases are TGTGCCATCAGTGACTCTACAGGGGGAGAGACCCAGTACTTC. Translation gives CAISDSTGGETQYF.

V usage is TRBV5-4 and J usage is TRBJ1-4, with D hard to call. There are 17 residues in the CDR3. The germline V and J ends were trimmed by 4 bases and 0 bases, with 16 bases remaining between them. CDR1 and CDR2 from the germline V gene are SGHNT and YYREEE (reference sequence). The CDR3 sequence: CASSRRAGFPTNEKLFF. The DNA for the CDR3 is TGTGCCAGCAGCAGGAGGGCAGGATTCCCAACTAATGAAAAACTGTTTTTT.

V and J are TRBV7-9 and TRBJ2-3; tentative D call: TRBD2 (5 bases). Trimming shortened V by 0 bases and J by 10 bases, and 8 bases separated the two germline ends. Germline CDR1 is SEHNR and CDR2 is FQNEAQ (reference sequence). This CDR3 comprises 12 residues. CDR3 nucleotides: TGTGCCAGCAGCTTAGCCGGAGGAGCGCAGTATTTT. The encoded protein is CASSLAGGAQYF.

The gene calls are TRBV5-1 and TRBJ1-4, with 8 bases that match TRBD1. The CDR3 has 15 amino acids. Germline V gives CDR1 SGHRS, CDR2 YFSETQ. V lost 0 bases and J lost 6; bases outside the gene matches: 4. The CDR3 nucleotides are TGCGCCAGCAGCTTGGCCACAGGGGGAGATGAAAAACTGTTTTTT. This codes for CASSLATGGDEKLFF.

The chain recombines TRBV27 with TRBJ2-2; perhaps TRBD2 as D (5 bases). CDR3 length equals 15 residues. The germline V gene has CDR1 MNHEY and CDR2 SMNVEV (reference sequence). Trimming took 2 bases from V and 4 from J, leaving 11 bases between them. CDR3 in amino acids: CASSLRGLSTGELFF. The DNA for the CDR3 is TGTGCCAGCAGTTTACGGGGTTTGAGCACCGGGGAGCTGTTTTTT.

This CDR3 is CASSPGIREGRVNTDTQYF. The CDR3 DNA reads as TGTGCCAGCAGCCCAGGGATTCGGGAGGGCCGTGTAAACACAGATACGCAGTATTTT. V is TRBV7-3 and J is TRBJ2-3; 8 nucleotides agree with TRBD2. Trimming took 5 bases from V and 2 from J; bases not matched to a gene: 18. The CDR3 runs to 19 residues. CDR1 is SGHTA, CDR2 FQGTGA, per germline.

This chain connects TRBV19 to TRBJ1-2; unclear D gene. Trimming pared 5 bases from V and 2 bases from J, leaving 12 bases between. Germline V lookup: CDR1 LNHDA, CDR2 SQIVND (reference sequence). The CDR3 covers 14 residues. The CDR3: CASSPNRRNYGYTF. The CDR3 DNA reads TGTGCCAGTAGTCCGAATAGGAGGAACTATGGCTACACCTTC.

The chain links TRBV4-1 to TRBJ2-7, with 9 bases aligning to TRBD2. V lost 2 bases and J lost 5; bases outside the gene matches: 13. Germline CDR1 reads MGHRA; CDR2 reads YSYEKL. CDR3 size: 17 residues. As DNA, the CDR3 is TGCGCCAGCAGCCAACCCTATGCGGGACTAGCAACCGACGAGCAGTACTTC. The encoded protein is CASSQPYAGLATDEQYF.

The chain has TRBV10-1 and TRBJ2-3; weak D call: TRBD1 (6 bases). Trimming cost V 6 bases and J 6 bases, with 19 bases left between them. CDR3 size: 15 residues. Germline V gives CDR1 WNHNN, CDR2 SYGVQD (reference sequence). The CDR3 DNA reads TGCGCCAGCAGGGGTCAGGGGTCTAGATCTGATACGCAGTATTTT. Its protein product is CASRGQGSRSDTQYF.

This chain connects TRBV5-6 to TRBJ2-1; D unclear. Germline V gives CDR1 SGHDT, CDR2 YYEEEE. The V end was cut by 2 bases, the J end by 4 bases, with 10 bases between. The CDR3 runs 14 residues. The CDR3 loop reads CASSFQTPYNEQFF. CDR3 bases: TGTGCCAGCAGCTTCCAGACTCCTTACAATGAGCAGTTCTTC.